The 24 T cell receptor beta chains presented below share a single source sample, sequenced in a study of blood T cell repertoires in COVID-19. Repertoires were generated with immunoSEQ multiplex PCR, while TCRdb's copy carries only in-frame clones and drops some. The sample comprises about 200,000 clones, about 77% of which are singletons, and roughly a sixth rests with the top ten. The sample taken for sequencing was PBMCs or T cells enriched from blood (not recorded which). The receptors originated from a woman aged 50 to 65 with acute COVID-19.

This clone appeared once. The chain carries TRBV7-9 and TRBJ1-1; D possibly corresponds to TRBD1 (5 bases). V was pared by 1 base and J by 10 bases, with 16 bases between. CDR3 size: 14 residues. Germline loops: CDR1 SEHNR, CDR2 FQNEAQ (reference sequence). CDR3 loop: CASSLEMGGGGAFF. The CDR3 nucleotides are TGTGCCAGCAGCTTAGAGATGGGGGGAGGTGGAGCTTTCTTT.

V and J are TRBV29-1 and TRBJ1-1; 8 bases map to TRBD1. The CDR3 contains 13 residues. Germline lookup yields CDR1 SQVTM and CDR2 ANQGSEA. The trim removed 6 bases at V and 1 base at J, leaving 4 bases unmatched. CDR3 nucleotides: TGCAGCGTCGATGACAGGGGGAACACTGAAGCTTTCTTT. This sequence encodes CSVDDRGNTEAFF. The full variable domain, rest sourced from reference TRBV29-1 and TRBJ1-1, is SAVISQKPSRDICQRGTSLTIQCQVDSQVTMMFWYRQQPGQSLTLIATANQGSEATYESGFVIDKFPISRPNLTFSTLTVSNMSPEDSSIYLCSVDDRGNTEAFFGQGTRLTVV.

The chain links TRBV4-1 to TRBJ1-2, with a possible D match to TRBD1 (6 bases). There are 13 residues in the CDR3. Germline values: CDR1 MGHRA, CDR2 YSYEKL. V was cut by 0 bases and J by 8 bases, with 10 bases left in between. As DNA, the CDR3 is TGCGCCAGCAGCCAAGATTTGGGGGCGGGCTACACCTTC. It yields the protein CASSQDLGAGYTF.

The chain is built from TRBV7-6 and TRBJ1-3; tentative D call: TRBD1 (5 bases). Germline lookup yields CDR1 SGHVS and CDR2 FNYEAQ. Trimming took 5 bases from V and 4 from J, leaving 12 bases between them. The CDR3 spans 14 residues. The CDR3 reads CASSHPGGGNTIYF. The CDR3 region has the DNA TGTGCCAGCAGCCACCCGGGGGGAGGAAACACCATATATTTT.

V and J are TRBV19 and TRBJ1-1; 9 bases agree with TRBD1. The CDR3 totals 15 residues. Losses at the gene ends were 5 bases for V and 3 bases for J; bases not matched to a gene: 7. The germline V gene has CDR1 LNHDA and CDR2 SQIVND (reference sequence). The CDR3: CASSVSRDRDTEAFF. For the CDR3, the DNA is TGTGCCAGTAGTGTCTCTCGGGACAGGGACACTGAAGCTTTCTTT.

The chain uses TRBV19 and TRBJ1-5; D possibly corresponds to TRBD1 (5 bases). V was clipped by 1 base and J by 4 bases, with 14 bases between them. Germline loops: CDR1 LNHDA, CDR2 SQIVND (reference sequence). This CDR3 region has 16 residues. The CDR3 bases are TGTGCCAGTAGTATAGTAGGGGCCGCCCGTAATCAGCCCCAGCATTTT. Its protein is CASSIVGAARNQPQHF.

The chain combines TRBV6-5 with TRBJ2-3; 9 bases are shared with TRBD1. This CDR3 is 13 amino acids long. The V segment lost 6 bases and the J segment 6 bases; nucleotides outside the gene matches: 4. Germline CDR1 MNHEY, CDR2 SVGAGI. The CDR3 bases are TGTGCCAGCAGAACTGACAGGGGGGATACGCAGTATTTT. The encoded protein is CASRTDRGDTQYF.

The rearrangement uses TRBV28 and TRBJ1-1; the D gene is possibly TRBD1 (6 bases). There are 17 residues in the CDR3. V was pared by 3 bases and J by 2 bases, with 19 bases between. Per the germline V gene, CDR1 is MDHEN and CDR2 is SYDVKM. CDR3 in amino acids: CASSFRTENRPNTEAFF. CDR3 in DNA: TGTGCCAGCAGTTTCAGGACAGAAAACCGACCCAACACTGAAGCTTTCTTT.

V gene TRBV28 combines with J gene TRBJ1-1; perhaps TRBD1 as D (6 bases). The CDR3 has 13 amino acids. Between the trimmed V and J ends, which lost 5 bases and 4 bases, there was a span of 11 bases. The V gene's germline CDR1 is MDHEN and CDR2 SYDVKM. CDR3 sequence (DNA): TGTGCCAGCAGTCTCAGACAGGCCACTGAAGCTTTCTTT. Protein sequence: CASSLRQATEAFF.

The CDR3 loop is CASRGGYTDTQYF. The DNA for the CDR3 is TGTGCCAGCAGGGGGGGGTACACAGATACGCAGTATTTT. V usage is TRBV6-6 and J usage is TRBJ2-3, with 7 positions matching TRBD2. The CDR3 length is 13 residues. Germline V lookup: CDR1 MNHNY, CDR2 SVGAGI (reference sequence). V gave up 6 bases and J gave up 2 bases; unmatched junction bases: 2.

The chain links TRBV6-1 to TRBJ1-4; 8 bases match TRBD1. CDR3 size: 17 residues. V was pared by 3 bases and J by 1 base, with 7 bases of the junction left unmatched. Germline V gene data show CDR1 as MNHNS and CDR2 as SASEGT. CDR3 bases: TGTGCCAGCAGTGAGGCTGCAGGGGGCGTAACTAATGAAAAACTGTTTTTT. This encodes CASSEAAGGVTNEKLFF.

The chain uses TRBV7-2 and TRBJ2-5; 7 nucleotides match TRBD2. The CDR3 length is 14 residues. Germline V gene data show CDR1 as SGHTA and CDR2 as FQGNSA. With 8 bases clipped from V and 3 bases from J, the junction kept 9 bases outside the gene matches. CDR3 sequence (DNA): TGTGCCAGCGCCATTAGCGGGTCCGAAGAGACCCAGTACTTC. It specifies CASAISGSEETQYF.

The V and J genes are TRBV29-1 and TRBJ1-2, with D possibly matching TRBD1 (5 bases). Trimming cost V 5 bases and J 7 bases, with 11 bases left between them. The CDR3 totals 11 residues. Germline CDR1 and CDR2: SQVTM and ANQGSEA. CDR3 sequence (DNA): TGCAGCGTTACCAGGGTAAGTGGCTACACCTTC. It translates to CSVTRVSGYTF. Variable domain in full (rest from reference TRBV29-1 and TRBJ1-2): SAVISQKPSRDICQRGTSLTIQCQVDSQVTMMFWYRQQPGQSLTLIATANQGSEATYESGFVIDKFPISRPNLTFSTLTVSNMSPEDSSIYLCSVTRVSGYTFGSGTRLTVV.

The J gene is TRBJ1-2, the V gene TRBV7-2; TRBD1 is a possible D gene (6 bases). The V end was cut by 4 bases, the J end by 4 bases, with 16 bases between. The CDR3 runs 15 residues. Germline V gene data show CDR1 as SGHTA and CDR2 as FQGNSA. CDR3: CASSSPKGVFYGYTF. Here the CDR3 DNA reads TGTGCCAGCAGCTCCCCCAAGGGGGTGTTCTATGGCTACACCTTC.

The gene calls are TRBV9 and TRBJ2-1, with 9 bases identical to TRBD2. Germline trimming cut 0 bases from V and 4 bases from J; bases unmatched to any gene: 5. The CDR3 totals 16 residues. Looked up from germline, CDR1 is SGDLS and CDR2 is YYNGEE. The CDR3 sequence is CASSVVGTSIYNEQFF. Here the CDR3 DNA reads TGTGCCAGCAGCGTAGTTGGGACTAGCATATACAATGAGCAGTTCTTC.

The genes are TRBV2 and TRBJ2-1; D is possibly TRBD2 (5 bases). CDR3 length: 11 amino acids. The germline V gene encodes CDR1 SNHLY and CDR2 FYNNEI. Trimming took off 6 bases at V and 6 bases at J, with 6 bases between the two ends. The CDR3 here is CASRGVNEQFF. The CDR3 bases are TGTGCCAGCAGGGGAGTCAATGAGCAGTTCTTC.

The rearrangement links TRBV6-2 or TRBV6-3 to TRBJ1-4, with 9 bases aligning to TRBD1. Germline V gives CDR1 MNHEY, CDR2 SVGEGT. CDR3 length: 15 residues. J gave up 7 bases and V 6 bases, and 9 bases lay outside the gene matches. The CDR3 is CASSPGDRELEKLFF. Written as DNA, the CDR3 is TGTGCCAGCAGCCCAGGGGACAGGGAACTTGAAAAACTGTTTTTT.

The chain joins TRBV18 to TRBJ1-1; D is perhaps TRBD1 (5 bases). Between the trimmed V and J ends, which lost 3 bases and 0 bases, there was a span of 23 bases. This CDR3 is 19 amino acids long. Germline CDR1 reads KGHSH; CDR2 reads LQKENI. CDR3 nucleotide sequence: TGTGCCAGCTCACCGGGGCCTGGTCGACAGAGTACGCTGAACACTGAAGCTTTCTTT. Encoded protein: CASSPGPGRQSTLNTEAFF.

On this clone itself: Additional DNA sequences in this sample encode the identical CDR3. The CDR3 protein is CASSTQGNTEAFF. Here the CDR3 DNA reads TGTGCCAGCAGCACACAGGGAAACACTGAAGCTTTCTTT. V gene TRBV7-3 combines with J gene TRBJ1-1, with D perhaps matching TRBD1 (6 bases). CDR1 is SGHTA and CDR2 is FQGTGA in the germline V gene. The CDR3 is 13 residues long. The germline V and J ends were trimmed by 5 bases and 2 bases, with 9 bases remaining between them. Full variable domain (missing parts from reference TRBV7-3 and TRBJ1-1): GAGVSQTPSNKVTEKGKYVELRCDPISGHTALYWYRQSLGQGPEFLIYFQGTGAADDSGLPNDRFFAVRPEGSVSTLKIQRTERGDSAVYLCASSTQGNTEAFFGQGTRLTVV.

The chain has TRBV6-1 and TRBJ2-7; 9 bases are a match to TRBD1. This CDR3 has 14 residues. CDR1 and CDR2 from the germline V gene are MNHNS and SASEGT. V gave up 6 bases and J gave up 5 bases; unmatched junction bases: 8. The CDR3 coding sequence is TGTGCCAGCAGAGACCGGACAGGGGAGGACGAGCAGTACGTC. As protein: CASRDRTGEDEQYV.

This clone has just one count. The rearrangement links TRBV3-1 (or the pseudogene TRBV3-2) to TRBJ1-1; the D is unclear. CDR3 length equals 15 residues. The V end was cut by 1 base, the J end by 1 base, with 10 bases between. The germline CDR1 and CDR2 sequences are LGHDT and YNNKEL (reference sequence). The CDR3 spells CASSQVGVGNTEAFF. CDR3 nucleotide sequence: TGTGCCAGCAGCCAAGTCGGGGTCGGGAACACTGAAGCTTTCTTT.

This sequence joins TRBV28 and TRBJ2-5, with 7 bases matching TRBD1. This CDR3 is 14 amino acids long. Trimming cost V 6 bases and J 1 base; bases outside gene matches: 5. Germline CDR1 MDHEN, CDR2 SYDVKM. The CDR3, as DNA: TGTGCCAGCAGAAACGGACAGGTCCAAGAGACCCAGTACTTC. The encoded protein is CASRNGQVQETQYF.

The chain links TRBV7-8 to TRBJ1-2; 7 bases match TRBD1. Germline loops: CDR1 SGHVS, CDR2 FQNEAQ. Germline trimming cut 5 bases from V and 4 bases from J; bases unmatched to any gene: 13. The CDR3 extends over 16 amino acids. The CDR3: CASSPSLGTELYGYTF. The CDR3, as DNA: TGTGCCAGCAGCCCGAGCCTTGGGACAGAACTCTATGGCTACACCTTC.

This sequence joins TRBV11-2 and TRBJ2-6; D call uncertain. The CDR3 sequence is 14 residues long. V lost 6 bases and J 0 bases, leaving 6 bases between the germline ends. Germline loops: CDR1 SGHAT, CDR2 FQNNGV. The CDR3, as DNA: TGTGCCAGCAGTCGGGTCTCTGGGGCCAACGTCCTGACTTTC. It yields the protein CASSRVSGANVLTF.